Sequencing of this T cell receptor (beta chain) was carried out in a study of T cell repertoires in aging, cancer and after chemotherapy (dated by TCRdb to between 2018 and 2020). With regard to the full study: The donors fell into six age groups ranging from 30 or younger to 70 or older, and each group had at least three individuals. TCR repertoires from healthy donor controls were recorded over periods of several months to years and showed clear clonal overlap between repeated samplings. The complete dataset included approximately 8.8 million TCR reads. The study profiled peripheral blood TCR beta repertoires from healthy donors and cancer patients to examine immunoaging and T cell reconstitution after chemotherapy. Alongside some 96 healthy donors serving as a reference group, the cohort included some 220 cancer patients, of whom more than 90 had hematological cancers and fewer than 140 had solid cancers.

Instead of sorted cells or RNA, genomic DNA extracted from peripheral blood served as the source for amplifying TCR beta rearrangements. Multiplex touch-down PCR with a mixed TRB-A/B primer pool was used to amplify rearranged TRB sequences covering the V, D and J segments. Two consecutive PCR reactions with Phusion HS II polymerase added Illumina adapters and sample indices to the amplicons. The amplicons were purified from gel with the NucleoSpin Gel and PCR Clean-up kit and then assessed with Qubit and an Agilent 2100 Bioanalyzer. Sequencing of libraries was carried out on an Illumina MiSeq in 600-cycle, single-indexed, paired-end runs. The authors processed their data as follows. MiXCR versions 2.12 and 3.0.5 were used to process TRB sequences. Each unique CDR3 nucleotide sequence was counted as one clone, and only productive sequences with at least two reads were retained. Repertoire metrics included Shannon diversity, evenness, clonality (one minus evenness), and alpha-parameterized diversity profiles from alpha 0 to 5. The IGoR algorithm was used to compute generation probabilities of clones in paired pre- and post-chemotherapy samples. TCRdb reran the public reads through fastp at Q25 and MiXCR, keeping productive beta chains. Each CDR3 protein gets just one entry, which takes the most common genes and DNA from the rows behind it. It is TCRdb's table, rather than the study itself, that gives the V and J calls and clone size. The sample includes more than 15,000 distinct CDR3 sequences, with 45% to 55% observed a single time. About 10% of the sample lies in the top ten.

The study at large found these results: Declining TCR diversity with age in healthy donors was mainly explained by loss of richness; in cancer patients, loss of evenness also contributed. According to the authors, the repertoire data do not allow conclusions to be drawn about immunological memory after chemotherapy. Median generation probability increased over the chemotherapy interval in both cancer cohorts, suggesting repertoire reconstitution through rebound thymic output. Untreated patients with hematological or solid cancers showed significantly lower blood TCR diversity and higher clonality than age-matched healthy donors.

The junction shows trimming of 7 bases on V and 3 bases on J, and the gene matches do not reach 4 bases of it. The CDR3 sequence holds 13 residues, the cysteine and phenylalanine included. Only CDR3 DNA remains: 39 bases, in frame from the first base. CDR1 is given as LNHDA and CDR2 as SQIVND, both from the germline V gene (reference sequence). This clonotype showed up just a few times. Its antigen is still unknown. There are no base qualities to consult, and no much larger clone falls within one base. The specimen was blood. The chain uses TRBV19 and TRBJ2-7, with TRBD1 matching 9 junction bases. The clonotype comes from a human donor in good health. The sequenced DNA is TGTGCCAGTATGCTGACAGGGGGCTACGAGCAGTACTTC. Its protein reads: CASMLTGGYEQYF.